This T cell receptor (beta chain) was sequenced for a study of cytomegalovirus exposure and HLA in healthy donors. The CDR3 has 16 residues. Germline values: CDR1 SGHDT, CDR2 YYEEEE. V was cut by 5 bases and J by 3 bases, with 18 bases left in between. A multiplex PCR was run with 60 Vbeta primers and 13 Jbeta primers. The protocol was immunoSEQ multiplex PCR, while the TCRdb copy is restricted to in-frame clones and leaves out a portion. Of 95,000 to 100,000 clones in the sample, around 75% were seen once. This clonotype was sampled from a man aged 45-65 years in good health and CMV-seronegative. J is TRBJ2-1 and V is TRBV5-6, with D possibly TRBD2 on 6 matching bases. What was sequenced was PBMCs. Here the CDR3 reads CASSRWRALGYNEQFF. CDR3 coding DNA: TGTGCCAGCAGTAGGTGGAGGGCCCTGGGCTACAATGAGCAGTTCTTC. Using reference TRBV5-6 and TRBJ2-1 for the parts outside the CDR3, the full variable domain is DAGVTQSPTHLIKTRGQQVTLRCSPKSGHDTVSWYQQALGQGPQFIFQYYEEEERQRGNFPDRFSGHQFPNYSSELNVNALLLGDSALYLCASSRWRALGYNEQFFGPGTRLTVL.